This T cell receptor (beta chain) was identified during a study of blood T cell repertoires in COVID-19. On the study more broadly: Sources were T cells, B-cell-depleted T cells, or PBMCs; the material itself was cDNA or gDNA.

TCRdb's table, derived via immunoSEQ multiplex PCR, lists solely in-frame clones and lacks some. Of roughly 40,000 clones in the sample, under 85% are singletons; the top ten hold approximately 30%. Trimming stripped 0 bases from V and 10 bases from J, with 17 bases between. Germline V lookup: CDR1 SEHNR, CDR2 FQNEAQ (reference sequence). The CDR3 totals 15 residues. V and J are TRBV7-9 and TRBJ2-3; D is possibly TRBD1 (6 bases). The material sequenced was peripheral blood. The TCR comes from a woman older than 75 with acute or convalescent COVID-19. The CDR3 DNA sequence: TGTGCCAGCAGCTTAGCGTGTTCTGAGGACAGTGCGCAGTATTTT. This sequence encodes CASSLACSEDSAQYF.